This T cell receptor (beta chain) was observed in a study of PD-L1 blockade in urothelial cancer. Measured with immunoSEQ multiplex PCR; TCRdb has only the in-frame clones, and not every one. The sample holds 85,000 to 100,000 clones, around 87% seen once. Time point defined: pretreatment peripheral blood. CDR1 is SGHNT, CDR2 YENEEA, per germline. Trimming shortened V by 7 bases and J by 5 bases, and 17 bases separated the two germline ends. This CDR3 spans 14 amino acids. The TCR sequence derives from a man in his sixties with urothelial cancer. This specimen consisted of PBMCs, obtained around atezolizumab (anti-PD-L1) treatment. The chain uses TRBV11-3 and TRBJ2-5; possible D gene TRBD2, 5 bases. The CDR3 nucleotides are TGTGCCAGCACCTATAGAGGGTTTCCCGAGACCCAGTACTTC. It translates to CASTYRGFPETQYF.